This T cell receptor beta chain is from a study of blood T cell repertoires in COVID-19. Study background: Whether acute or convalescent, the COVID-19 samples came from the United States, Italy and Spain.

CDR1 SGHKS and CDR2 YYEKEE come from the germline V gene (reference sequence). This CDR3 is 15 amino acids long. The junction had 9 bases not matched to a gene; V was cut back by 7 bases and J by 2 bases. Libraries were prepared by immunoSEQ multiplex PCR; TCRdb keeps only in-frame clonotypes and omits some of them. The table lists approximately 440,000 clones, approximately 89% of them singletons. This TCR was recovered from a woman aged 45-60 years with COVID-19, enrolled during active disease. V usage is TRBV5-5 and J usage is TRBJ2-7, with 10 positions matching TRBD2. Sample: peripheral blood. In DNA, the CDR3 is TGTGCCAGCTACCCCTGGAGCGGGGGGGCCTACGAGCAGTACTTC. Translated, it gives CASYPWSGGAYEQYF.